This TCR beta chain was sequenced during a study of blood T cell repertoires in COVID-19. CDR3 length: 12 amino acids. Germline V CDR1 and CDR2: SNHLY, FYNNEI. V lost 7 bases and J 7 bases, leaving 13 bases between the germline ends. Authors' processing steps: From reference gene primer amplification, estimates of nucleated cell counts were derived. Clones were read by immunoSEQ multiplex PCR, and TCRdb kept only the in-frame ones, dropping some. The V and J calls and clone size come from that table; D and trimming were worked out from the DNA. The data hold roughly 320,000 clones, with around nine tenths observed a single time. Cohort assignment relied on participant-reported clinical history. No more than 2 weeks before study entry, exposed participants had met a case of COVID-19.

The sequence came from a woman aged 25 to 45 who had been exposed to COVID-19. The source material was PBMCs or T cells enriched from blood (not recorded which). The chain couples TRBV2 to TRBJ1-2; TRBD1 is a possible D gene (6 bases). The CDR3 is CASNSQGPGYTF. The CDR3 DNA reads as TGTGCCAGCAATTCACAGGGACCTGGCTACACCTTC. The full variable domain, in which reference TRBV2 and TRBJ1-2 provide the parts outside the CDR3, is EPEVTQTPSHQVTQMGQEVILRCVPISNHLYFYWYRQILGQKVEFLVSFYNNEISEKSEIFDDQFSVERPDGSNFTLKIRSTKLEDSAMYFCASNSQGPGYTFGSGTRLTVV.